This TCR beta chain appears in the sequencing data of a study of blood T cell repertoires in COVID-19. Across the whole study: Spain, Italy and the United States supplied samples that represented acute and convalescent COVID-19.

Data came from immunoSEQ multiplex PCR; TCRdb stores just in-frame clones and leaves some out. This sample has 200,000 to 300,000 clones; approximately 88% occur once, and the top ten carry more than 1%. Participants were aged about 18 to 100 years from approximately 23 US areas. The study assigned cohorts using participant-reported clinical history. Trimming took 3 bases from V and 3 from J, leaving 15 bases between them. Per germline, CDR1 SGHNT and CDR2 YYREEE (reference sequence). The CDR3 is 15 residues long. This sequence joins TRBV5-4 and TRBJ1-2, with a tentative D call TRBD1 (6 bases). The origin of this receptor is a woman aged 40 to 50 with acute COVID-19. Material for sequencing was PBMCs or T cells enriched from blood (not recorded which). The CDR3: CASSSGGGADYGYTF. CDR3 coding DNA: TGTGCCAGCAGCTCCGGCGGGGGGGCGGACTATGGCTACACCTTC.